This T cell receptor beta chain emerged from a study of T cells after yellow fever vaccination. Across the study: The authors prepared low-cell-number fractions using SMART-Seq v4 Ultra Low Input. General study points: Any FACS-sorted repertoire could hold abundant clonotypes that contaminate it from the bulk population. Primary-vaccination clones mostly resurfaced post-booster (96% CD4, roughly 90% CD8).

Trimming took 2 bases from V and 1 from J, leaving 11 bases between them. The CDR3 extends over 14 amino acids. Germline loops: CDR1 DFQATT, CDR2 SNEGSKA (reference sequence). The 5'RACE template-switching step produced TCR cDNA and added a universal primer site and UMIs. TCRdb reprocessed the 5' RACE reads with MiXCR, giving one entry per CDR3 protein. The sample has about 220,000 distinct CDR3 sequences, approximately 3.3% seen once. This clonotype was counted at least ten times. As yet, its antigen is unknown. This rearrangement joins TRBV20-1 to TRBJ1-1; D not resolved. The sequence was collected from a man younger than 30 who received the YFV17D yellow fever vaccine. Source: CD4+ T cells sorted from PBMCs, taken 10 days after the yellow fever booster vaccination. The DNA of the CDR3 is TGCAGTGCTAGACCTGGCAGTTCGAACACTGAAGCTTTCTTT. Its protein product is CSARPGSSNTEAFF.